This entry lists 2 T cell receptor beta chains sequenced from one sample in a study of cytomegalovirus exposure and HLA in healthy donors. Vbeta (60) and Jbeta (13) primers were used in the PCR. The table came from immunoSEQ multiplex PCR; TCRdb's copy has only in-frame clones and leaves some out. The table has roughly 120,000 clones, around 77% seen once. The sequenced sample consisted of PBMCs. These receptors came from a man aged 25 to 45 in good health and CMV-seronegative.

The rearrangement joins TRBV23-1 to TRBJ2-7, with 7 bases aligning to TRBD1. TRBV23-1 is annotated as an ORF whose role is uncertain. The CDR3 is 14 residues long. J was trimmed by 3 bases and V by 3 bases; bases with no gene match: 5. The CDR3 DNA follows: TGCGCCAGCAGTCACTCGGACAGGAACTACGAGCAGTACTTC. This sequence encodes CASSHSDRNYEQYF.

The V and J genes are TRBV5-1 and TRBJ2-7; D is possibly TRBD1 (5 bases). Germline V gene data show CDR1 as SGHRS and CDR2 as YFSETQ. V was shortened by 0 bases and J by 3 bases, with 13 bases between the two germline ends. The CDR3 is 15 residues long. CDR3 sequence: CASSLVQGSYYEQYF. CDR3 in DNA: TGCGCCAGCAGCTTGGTGCAGGGAAGTTACTACGAGCAGTACTTC.